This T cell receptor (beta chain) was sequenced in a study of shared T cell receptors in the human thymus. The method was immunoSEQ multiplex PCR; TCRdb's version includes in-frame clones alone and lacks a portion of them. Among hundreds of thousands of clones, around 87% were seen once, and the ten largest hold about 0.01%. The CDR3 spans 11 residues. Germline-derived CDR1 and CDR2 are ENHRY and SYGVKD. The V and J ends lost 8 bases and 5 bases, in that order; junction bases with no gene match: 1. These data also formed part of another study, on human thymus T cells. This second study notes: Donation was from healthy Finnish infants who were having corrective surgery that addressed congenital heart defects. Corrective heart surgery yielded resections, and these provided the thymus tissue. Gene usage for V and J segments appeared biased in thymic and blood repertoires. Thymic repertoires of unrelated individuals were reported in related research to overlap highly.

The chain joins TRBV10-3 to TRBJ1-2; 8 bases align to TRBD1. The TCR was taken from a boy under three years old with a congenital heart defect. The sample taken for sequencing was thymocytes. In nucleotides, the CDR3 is TGTGCCATCTGGACAGGGTATGGCTACACCTTC. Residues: CAIWTGYGYTF.